A single sample gave rise to the 25 T cell receptor beta chains below, sequenced in a study of OX40 agonist ivuxolimab in advanced cancers. The protocol was immunoSEQ multiplex PCR, while the TCRdb copy is restricted to in-frame clones and leaves out a portion. The sample has fewer than 85,000 clones; more than 85% are singletons. Sequenced material: CD4+ or CD8+ T cells sorted from blood, taken in a trial of the OX40 agonist ivuxolimab. The origin of the receptors is an adult with an advanced solid tumor such as melanoma, head and neck, liver or kidney cancer.

The rearrangement uses TRBV11-2 and TRBJ2-3; perhaps D is TRBD1 or TRBD2 (7 bases each). Germline V gives CDR1 SGHAT, CDR2 FQNNGV. The CDR3 totals 16 residues. V was shortened by 4 bases and J by 4 bases, with 18 bases between the two germline ends. CDR3 protein: CASSSRGGGEADTQYF. CDR3 nucleotide sequence: TGTGCCAGCAGCTCCCGGGGAGGGGGCGAGGCAGATACGCAGTATTTT.

This chain joins TRBV6-1 and TRBJ1-2; unclear D gene. Germline lookup yields CDR1 MNHNS and CDR2 SASEGT. V lost 2 bases, J lost 0 bases, and 16 bases lay in between. The CDR3 loop spans 17 amino acids. The CDR3 DNA reads as TGTGCCAGCAGTGAATTCCTATGGGCACGAGCTAACTATGGCTACACCTTC. Translated: CASSEFLWARANYGYTF.

The V and J genes are TRBV28 and TRBJ2-7, with 15 bases lining up with TRBD2. This CDR3 contains 13 residues. CDR1 and CDR2 from the germline V gene are MDHEN and SYDVKM. Germline trimming cut 8 bases from V and 6 bases from J; bases unmatched to any gene: 2. CDR3 sequence (DNA): TGTGCCAGCGGGGGACTAGCGGGAGGCGAGCAGTACTTC. Protein: CASGGLAGGEQYF.

This sequence joins TRBV6-6 and TRBJ1-1; 9 nucleotides match TRBD1. Germline loops: CDR1 MNHNY, CDR2 SVGAGI (reference sequence). V was clipped by 6 bases and J by 11 bases; unmatched bases: 10. The CDR3 contains 13 residues. CDR3 bases: TGTGCCAGCAGCCCAGGACAGGGGTTTGTGGCTTTCTTT. Translation: CASSPGQGFVAFF.

The chain has TRBV27 and TRBJ1-6; D may be TRBD1 (5 bases). CDR3 size: 14 residues. The V end was cut by 3 bases, the J end by 9 bases, with 12 bases between. CDR1 is MNHEY and CDR2 is SMNVEV in the germline V gene (reference sequence). DNA of the CDR3: TGTGCCAGCAGTTTGAGGCAGGGCGCTTCACCCCTCCACTTT. Translated: CASSLRQGASPLHF.

This clone occurred a few times. The V gene is TRBV28, the J gene TRBJ2-7, with 9 bases fitting TRBD1. The CDR3 extends over 17 amino acids. Trimming removed 4 bases from V and 4 bases from J; junction bases left unmatched: 14. In germline, CDR1 is MDHEN, CDR2 SYDVKM. CDR3 residues: CASSSATGTGTLYEQYF. Written as DNA, the CDR3 is TGTGCCAGCAGTTCCGCTACCGGGACAGGGACGCTATACGAGCAGTACTTC.

The chain uses TRBV7-6 and TRBJ2-5; no reliable D call. The CDR3 extends over 15 amino acids. Trimming pared 5 bases from V and 5 bases from J, leaving 18 bases between. Germline assignment: CDR1 SGHVS and CDR2 FNYEAQ. CDR3 protein: CASSLRTYYWETQYF. CDR3 nucleotide sequence: TGTGCCAGCAGCCTTCGGACCTATTATTGGGAGACCCAGTACTTC.

V usage is TRBV18 and J usage is TRBJ2-3; either TRBD1 or TRBD2 may supply D (5 bases each). The V end lost 1 base, the J end lost 6 bases, and 17 bases lay between the germline ends. The CDR3 contains 16 residues. CDR1 is KGHSH, CDR2 LQKENI, per germline. In nucleotides, the CDR3 is TGTGCCAGCTCACCACGGGACGGGCTAGCCCTGGATACGCAGTATTTT. Its protein product is CASSPRDGLALDTQYF. The full variable domain, with the rest looked up from reference TRBV18 and TRBJ2-3, is NAGVMQNPRHLVRRRGQEARLRCSPMKGHSHVYWYRQLPEEGLKFMVYLQKENIIDESGMPKERFSAEFPKEGPSILRIQQVVRGDSAAYFCASSPRDGLALDTQYFGPGTRLTVL.

The chain combines TRBV5-1 with TRBJ1-3; 7 nucleotides align to TRBD1. After removal of 2 bases from V and 2 bases from J, the junction contained 13 bases not matched to a gene. The CDR3 extends over 18 amino acids. Per the germline V gene, CDR1 is SGHRS and CDR2 is YFSETQ. CDR3 DNA: TGCGCCAGCAGCTTCCCACAGACAGGGCGAGGGACTGGAAACACCATATATTTT. It is translated as CASSFPQTGRGTGNTIYF.

The chain recombines TRBV5-1 with TRBJ1-1, with a tentative D call TRBD1 (5 bases). CDR3 size: 14 residues. Trimming stripped 0 bases from V and 4 bases from J, with 10 bases between. The germline V gene encodes CDR1 SGHRS and CDR2 YFSETQ. CDR3 sequence reads: CASSLATGSTEAFF. The CDR3 bases are TGCGCCAGCAGCTTGGCCACAGGTTCCACTGAAGCTTTCTTT. Using reference TRBV5-1 and TRBJ1-1 for the parts outside the CDR3, the full variable domain is KAGVTQTPRYLIKTRGQQVTLSCSPISGHRSVSWYQQTPGQGLQFLFEYFSETQRNKGNFPGRFSGRQFSNSRSEMNVSTLELGDSALYLCASSLATGSTEAFFGQGTRLTVV.

The V gene is TRBV28, the J gene TRBJ2-7; TRBD1 matches at 7 bases. Looked up from germline, CDR1 is MDHEN and CDR2 is SYDVKM. The CDR3 length is 15 residues. V dropped 10 bases and J dropped 0; count of bases not matched to a gene: 12. The CDR3 bases are TGTGCCATACAGACCGCAACAGGGGCCTCCTACGAGCAGTACTTC. This sequence encodes CAIQTATGASYEQYF. The variable domain in full, with the rest retrieved from reference TRBV28 and TRBJ2-7, is DVKVTQSSRYLVKRTGEKVFLECVQDMDHENMFWYRQDPGLGLRLIYFSYDVKMKEKGDIPEGYSVSREKKERFSLILESASTNQTSMYLCAIQTATGASYEQYFGPGTRLTVT.

This chain uses TRBV4-1 with TRBJ2-2; TRBD2 might be the D (5 bases). Trimming removed 4 bases from V and 2 bases from J, with 8 bases in between. CDR1 and CDR2 (germline): MGHRA, YSYEKL. The CDR3 runs to 14 residues. The CDR3 loop is CASSPGGNTGELFF. DNA of the CDR3: TGCGCCAGCAGCCCTGGAGGAAACACCGGGGAGCTGTTTTTT.

This chain uses TRBV5-6 with TRBJ2-3; D might be TRBD2 (6 bases). This CDR3 is 13 amino acids long. V shed 4 bases and J shed 4 bases, with 10 bases lying between them. Germline assignment: CDR1 SGHDT and CDR2 YYEEEE. The CDR3 DNA reads TGTGCCAGCAGCGGAGGGCGGGCAGATACGCAGTATTTT. This encodes CASSGGRADTQYF.

The chain is built from TRBV19 and TRBJ1-2, with D tentatively TRBD1 (5 bases). Germline CDR1 is LNHDA and CDR2 is SQIVND (reference sequence). The CDR3 covers 13 residues. V lost 4 bases to trimming and J lost 4 bases, with 10 bases between them. The CDR3 bases are TGTGCCAGTAGTAGGGGCGTAGTCTATGGCTACACCTTC. This codes for CASSRGVVYGYTF.

J is TRBJ1-1 and V is TRBV5-8; D not resolved. V was pared by 2 bases and J by 8 bases, with 13 bases between. There are 13 residues in the CDR3. Looked up from germline, CDR1 is SGHTS and CDR2 is YDEGEE. The CDR3 sequence: CASSLMWALEAFF. In DNA form, the CDR3 reads TGTGCCAGCAGCTTAATGTGGGCCCTAGAAGCTTTCTTT.

This chain uses TRBV10-3 with TRBJ2-7; 7 nucleotides agree with TRBD2. The length of the CDR3 is 14 residues. V lost 3 bases, J lost 7 bases, and 9 bases stayed unmatched. Germline V gene data show CDR1 as ENHRY and CDR2 as SYGVKD. CDR3 sequence reads: CAISEALAEGEQYF. The DNA for the CDR3 is TGTGCCATCAGTGAAGCCCTAGCGGAGGGGGAGCAGTACTTC.

V gene TRBV7-9 combines with J gene TRBJ1-2; a weak D match, TRBD1 (6 bases). The germline V gene encodes CDR1 SEHNR and CDR2 FQNEAQ (reference sequence). The CDR3 has 13 amino acids. The germline V and J ends were trimmed by 5 bases and 4 bases, with 11 bases remaining between them. This CDR3 reads CASSRGTTYGYTF. CDR3 nucleotides: TGTGCCAGCAGCCGGGGGACAACCTATGGCTACACCTTC.

This chain joins TRBV2 and TRBJ1-3; D gene unclear. Trimming pared 3 bases from V and 1 base from J, leaving 10 bases between. Germline V gives CDR1 SNHLY, CDR2 FYNNEI. The CDR3 is 15 residues long. DNA of the CDR3: TGTGCCAGCAGTGACGTAGCTTATTCTGGAAACACCATATATTTT. Residues: CASSDVAYSGNTIYF. Using reference TRBV2 and TRBJ1-3 for the parts outside the CDR3, the full variable domain is EPEVTQTPSHQVTQMGQEVILRCVPISNHLYFYWYRQILGQKVEFLVSFYNNEISEKSEIFDDQFSVERPDGSNFTLKIRSTKLEDSAMYFCASSDVAYSGNTIYFGEGSWLTVV.

V gene TRBV29-1 combines with J gene TRBJ2-7, with a tentative D call TRBD2 (5 bases). V was shortened by 4 bases and J by 7 bases, with 14 bases between the two germline ends. Germline CDR1 SQVTM, CDR2 ANQGSEA. The CDR3 covers 12 residues. The CDR3 region has the DNA TGCAGCGTTGGACTTTCTCGCGGGGAGCAGTACTTC. Amino acid sequence: CSVGLSRGEQYF.

The rearrangement links TRBV5-1 to TRBJ1-5; D perhaps matches TRBD1 (6 bases). V shed 0 bases and J shed 2 bases, with 6 bases lying between them. This CDR3 region has 14 residues. CDR1 and CDR2 (germline): SGHRS, YFSETQ. This chain's CDR3 is CASSLAGGNQPQHF. CDR3 nucleotides: TGCGCCAGCAGCTTGGCAGGGGGCAATCAGCCCCAGCATTTT.

The chain employs TRBV18 and TRBJ1-3; D is uncertain. Germline CDR1 KGHSH, CDR2 LQKENI. V lost 0 bases and J lost 0, with 9 bases in between. The CDR3 runs 16 residues. The CDR3 is CASSPPRQISGNTIYF. CDR3 DNA: TGTGCCAGCTCACCACCGCGACAAATCTCTGGAAACACCATATATTTT.

This chain links TRBV2 with TRBJ2-3; weak D call: TRBD2 (6 bases). Germline V gene sequence: CDR1 SNHLY, CDR2 FYNNEI. The V end lost 8 bases, the J end lost 6 bases, and 12 bases lay between the germline ends. CDR3 length equals 12 residues. This CDR3 is CASLTEGDTQYF. The CDR3 DNA reads as TGTGCCAGCCTCACGGAGGGGGATACGCAGTATTTT.

This chain joins TRBV11-2 and TRBJ2-7, with 8 bases matching TRBD2. The CDR3 length is 15 residues. Unmatched junction bases numbered 5, after V lost 2 bases and J lost 2 bases. The germline gives CDR1 SGHAT, CDR2 FQNNGV. The CDR3 DNA reads TGTGCCAGCAGCTTACGTACAGCGGGAGCCTACGAGCAGTACTTC. Its translation: CASSLRTAGAYEQYF.

This clone has only a few counts. The chain employs TRBV10-1 and TRBJ1-5, with 7 bases lining up with TRBD1. CDR1 and CDR2 from the germline V gene are WNHNN and SYGVQD (reference sequence). V gave up 3 bases and J gave up 1 base; unmatched junction bases: 3. The CDR3 contains 15 residues. The CDR3 nucleotides are TGCGCCAGCAGTGATATGGACAGGAGCAATCAGCCCCAGCATTTT. It is translated as CASSDMDRSNQPQHF.

The sample holds one count of this clone. The chain recombines TRBV4-3 with TRBJ1-2; possible D gene TRBD1, 5 bases. The germline CDR1 and CDR2 sequences are LGHNA and YSLEER. Trimming took 0 bases from V and 8 from J, leaving 10 bases between them. The CDR3 loop spans 13 amino acids. CDR3: CASSQEAGSGYTF. In DNA, the CDR3 is TGCGCCAGCAGCCAAGAGGCAGGGAGCGGCTACACCTTC.